This T cell receptor beta chain is drawn from a study of cytomegalovirus exposure and HLA in healthy donors. Findings of the study overall: Diagnosis of cytomegalovirus status made by the classifier reportedly showed high specificity and sensitivity. A prior analysis recorded that most TCR beta V segments were productive about 87% or about 30% of the time. In a later analysis, V- and J-gene trimming of beta chains associated with a DCLRE1C missense variant, replicated independently.

13 Jbeta primers and 60 Vbeta primers were used for the PCR. TCRdb's copy holds only in-frame clones and misses some; the assay was immunoSEQ multiplex PCR. The table shows about 95,000 clones, with 78% occurring only once. The CDR3 extends over 13 amino acids. The V segment lost 4 bases and the J segment 6 bases; nucleotides outside the gene matches: 4. Germline V gene sequence: CDR1 SGHRS, CDR2 YFSETQ. About this clone: The antigen is not known.

Sequencing used PBMCs. The TCR was taken from a woman aged 40 to 49 in good health and CMV-seropositive. The V gene is TRBV5-1, the J gene TRBJ1-1; 9 nucleotides align to TRBD1. The CDR3 here is CASSPTGGPEAFF. In DNA, the CDR3 is TGCGCCAGCAGCCCAACAGGGGGCCCTGAAGCTTTCTTT. The variable domain in full, with the rest retrieved from reference TRBV5-1 and TRBJ1-1, is KAGVTQTPRYLIKTRGQQVTLSCSPISGHRSVSWYQQTPGQGLQFLFEYFSETQRNKGNFPGRFSGRQFSNSRSEMNVSTLELGDSALYLCASSPTGGPEAFFGQGTRLTVV.